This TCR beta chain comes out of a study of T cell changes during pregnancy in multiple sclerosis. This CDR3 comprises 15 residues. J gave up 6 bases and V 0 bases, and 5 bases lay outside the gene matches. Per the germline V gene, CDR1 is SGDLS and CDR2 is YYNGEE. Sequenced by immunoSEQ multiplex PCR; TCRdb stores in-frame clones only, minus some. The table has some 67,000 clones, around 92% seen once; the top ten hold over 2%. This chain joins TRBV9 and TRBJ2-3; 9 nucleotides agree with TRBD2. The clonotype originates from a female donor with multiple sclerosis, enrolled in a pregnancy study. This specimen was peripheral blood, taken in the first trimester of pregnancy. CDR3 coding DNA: TGTGCCAGCAGCGTAGAAGGCGGGAGGGCGGATACGCAGTATTTT. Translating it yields CASSVEGGRADTQYF.